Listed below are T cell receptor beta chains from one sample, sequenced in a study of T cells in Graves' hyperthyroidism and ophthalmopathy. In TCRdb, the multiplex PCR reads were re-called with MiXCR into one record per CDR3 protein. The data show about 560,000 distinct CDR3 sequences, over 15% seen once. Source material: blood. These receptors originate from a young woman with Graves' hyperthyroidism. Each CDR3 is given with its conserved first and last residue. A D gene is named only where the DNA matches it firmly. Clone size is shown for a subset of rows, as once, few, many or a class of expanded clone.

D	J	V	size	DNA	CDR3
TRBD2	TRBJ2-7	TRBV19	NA	TGTGCCAGTAGTGATAGCGGGGGGCCTTCCTACGAGCAGTACTTC	CASSDSGGPSYEQYF
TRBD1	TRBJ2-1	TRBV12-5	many	TGTGCTAGTGGTTTGTCCTCCGGGACAGGGTACGACAATGAGCAGTTCTTC	CASGLSSGTGYDNEQFF
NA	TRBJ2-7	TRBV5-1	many	TGCGCCAGCAGCCTCACTCCAGGGTCCTACGAGCAGTACTTC	CASSLTPGSYEQYF
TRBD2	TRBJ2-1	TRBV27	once	TGTGCCAGCAGTCTATCTAGCGGGAAGCAGTTCTTC	CASSLSSGKQFF
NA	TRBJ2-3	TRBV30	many	TGTGCCTGGAGTCATGTCGGAGGGCCCGGAGATACGCAGTATTTT	CAWSHVGGPGDTQYF
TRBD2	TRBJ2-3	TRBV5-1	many	TGCGCCAGCAGCTACGGACTAGCGGACCGGCGGGGCACAGATACGCAGTATTTT	CASSYGLADRRGTDTQYF
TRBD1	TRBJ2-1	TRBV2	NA	TGTGCCAGTCGGACAGGGGCATGGCAGTTCTTC	CASRTGAWQFF
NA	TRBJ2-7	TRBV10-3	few	TGTGCCATCAGTGAGGATCCAGGGTACGAGCAGTACTTC	CAISEDPGYEQYF
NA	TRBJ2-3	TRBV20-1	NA	TGCAGTGCTAGACGGATTCCGGTCGCCCGAGATACGCAGTATTTT	CSARRIPVARDTQYF
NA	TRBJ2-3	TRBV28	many	TGTGCCAGCAGTGTGGATCCGGCGGATACGCAGTATTTT	CASSVDPADTQYF
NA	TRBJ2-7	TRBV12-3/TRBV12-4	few	TGTGCCAGCTGTGGTAGGGAGCTTTTCAACGAGCAGTACTTC	CASCGRELFNEQYF
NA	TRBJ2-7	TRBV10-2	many	TGCGCCAGCAGTTCTACCTGGTACGAGCAGTACTTC	CASSSTWYEQYF
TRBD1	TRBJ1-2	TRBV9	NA	TGTGCCAGCAGCGTAGAAACAGGGGACGGCTACACCTTC	CASSVETGDGYTF
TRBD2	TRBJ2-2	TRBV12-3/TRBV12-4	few	TGTGCCAGCAGCTGGAGCGGGAGGGCGTGGACGGGGGAGCTGTTTTTT	CASSWSGRAWTGELFF
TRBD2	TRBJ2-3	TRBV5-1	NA	TGCGCCAGCAGCTCACAGCTAGCGGGAGTGACAGATACGCATTATTTT	CASSSQLAGVTDTHYF
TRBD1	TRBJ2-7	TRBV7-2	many	TGTGCCAGCAGCTCCAGGGGGCGAAAATACGAGCAGTACTTC	CASSSRGRKYEQYF
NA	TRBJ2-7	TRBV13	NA	TGTGCCAGCAGCCCAAGGGTCGGTTACGAGCAGTACTTC	CASSPRVGYEQYF
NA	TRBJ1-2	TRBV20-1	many	TGCAGTGCTAGCGACTCAGGGATAAACTATGGCTACACCTTC	CSASDSGINYGYTF
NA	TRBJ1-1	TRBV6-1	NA	TGTGCCAGCAGTCAGCCCCGGCGGCTGAACACTAAAGCTTTCTTT	CASSQPRRLNTKAFF
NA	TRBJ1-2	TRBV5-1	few	TGCGCCAGCAGCTTGGGTGCCAGGGATTACGGCTACACCTTC	CASSLGARDYGYTF
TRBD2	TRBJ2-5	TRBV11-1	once	TGTGCCAGCAGCTTGGTGGGACTAGCGGGGGGGGGACAAGAGACCCAGTACTTC	CASSLVGLAGGGQETQYF
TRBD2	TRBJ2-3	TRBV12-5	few	TGTGCTAGTGGTTTGGCTGGACTAGCGGGAGTGGGTAGCACAGATACGCAGTATTTT	CASGLAGLAGVGSTDTQYF
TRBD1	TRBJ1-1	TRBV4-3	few	TGCGCCAGCAGACCGTCTCCGGGACAGGGTTCTACTGAAGCTTTCTTT	CASRPSPGQGSTEAFF
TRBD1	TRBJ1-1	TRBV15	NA	TGTGCCACCAGCAGAGAGGAGGGGGCGCGGGCCTTCTTT	CATSREEGARAFF
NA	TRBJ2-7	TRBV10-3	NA	TGTGCCATCAGCGAGAGATCAGGCTTCTCCTACGAGCAGTACTTC	CAISERSGFSYEQYF
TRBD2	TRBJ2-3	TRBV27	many	TGTGCCAGCAGCAACCCCGCTGTGGCGGGGGGGCGAGATACGCAGTATTTT	CASSNPAVAGGRDTQYF
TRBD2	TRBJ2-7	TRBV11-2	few	TGTGCCAGCATCTTTCAGCCCCCCATACTAGCGGGGTCTGTCGAGCAGTACTTC	CASIFQPPILAGSVEQYF
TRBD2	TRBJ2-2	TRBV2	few	TGTGCCAGCATCAGCGGGAGAAATACCGGGGAGCTGTTTTTT	CASISGRNTGELFF
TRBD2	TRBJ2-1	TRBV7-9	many	TGTGCCAGCAGCTCACCGGGACTAGCACAGCTCTACAATGAGCAGTTCTTC	CASSSPGLAQLYNEQFF
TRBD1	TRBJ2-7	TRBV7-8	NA	TGTGCCAGCAGCATAACAGGGGTCTACGAGCAGTACTTC	CASSITGVYEQYF
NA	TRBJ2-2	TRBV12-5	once	TGTGCTAGTGGTTTGGCGGGGGCGGGCACCGGGGAGCTGTTTTTT	CASGLAGAGTGELFF
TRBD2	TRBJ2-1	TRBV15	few	TGTGCCACCAGCACTCCCGGGACTAGCGGGGGGGCAGGAGAGCAGTTCTTC	CATSTPGTSGGAGEQFF
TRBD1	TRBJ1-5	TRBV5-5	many	TGTGCCAGCAGCTTGGTAGGGACAGGGTTAAGCAATCAGCCCCAGCATTTT	CASSLVGTGLSNQPQHF
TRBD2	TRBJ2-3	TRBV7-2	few	TGTGCCAGCAGCTATTCTAGCGGGGGGGGGTTAGATACGCAGTATTTT	CASSYSSGGGLDTQYF
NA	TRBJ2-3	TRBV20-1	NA	TGCAGTGCTCTCACCGGAGCCAGCCTAAACACAGATACGCAGTATTTT	CSALTGASLNTDTQYF
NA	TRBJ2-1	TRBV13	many	TGTGCCAGCAGCTTAATTGGGGGGCCCTACAATGAGCAGTTCTTC	CASSLIGGPYNEQFF
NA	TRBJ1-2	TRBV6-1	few	TGTGCCAGCAGTTCCTTGTCAGCCGGCTCTAACTATGGCTACACCTTC	CASSSLSAGSNYGYTF
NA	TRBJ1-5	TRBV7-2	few	TGTGCCAGCAGCCCCGTTGGAGGGGGTGGCAATCAGCCCCAGCATTTT	CASSPVGGGGNQPQHF
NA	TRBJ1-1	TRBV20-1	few	TGCAGTGCTAGAGTCGGGGGGGGGTTCACTGAAGCTTTCTTT	CSARVGGGFTEAFF
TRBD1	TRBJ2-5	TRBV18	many	TGTGCCAGCTCACACGGGACAGGGAAAGAGACCCAGTACTTC	CASSHGTGKETQYF
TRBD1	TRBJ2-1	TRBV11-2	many	TGTGCCAGCAGCCGACAGGGTCGGGATGAGCAGTTCTTC	CASSRQGRDEQFF
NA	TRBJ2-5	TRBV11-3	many	TGTGCCAGCAACTTTGGGGTTAGGGCAGAAGAGACCCAGTACTTC	CASNFGVRAEETQYF
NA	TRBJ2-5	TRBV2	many	TGTGCCAGCAGTGTTAGGGGAGAGACCCAGTACTTC	CASSVRGETQYF
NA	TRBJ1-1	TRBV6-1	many	TGTGCCAGCAGTGATCAGGGCGGGGACACTGAAGCTTTCTTT	CASSDQGGDTEAFF
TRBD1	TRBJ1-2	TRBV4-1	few	TGCGCCAGCAGCCAAGATTGGGGACAGGCGTACTATGGCTACACCTTC	CASSQDWGQAYYGYTF
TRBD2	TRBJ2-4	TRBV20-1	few	TGCAGTGCTGAGCCCCCTGGACTAGCGGGGACCATTCAGTACTTC	CSAEPPGLAGTIQYF
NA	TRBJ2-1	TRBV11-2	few	TGTGCCAGCAGCCATGCGTCTTACAATGAGCAGTTCTTC	CASSHASYNEQFF
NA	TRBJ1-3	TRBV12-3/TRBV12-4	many	TGTGCCAGCAGTTTGGAGGGACTCTCTGGAAACACCATATATTTT	CASSLEGLSGNTIYF